This T cell receptor beta chain emerged from a study of T cell responses to AZD1222 COVID-19 vaccine. In the study overall: Recipients boosted at about 4 weeks or about 12 weeks are pooled.

With 5 bases removed from V and 4 bases from J, the gap between germline ends came to 11 bases. The CDR3 spans 13 residues. Germline CDR1 reads PRHDT; CDR2 reads FYEKMQ (reference sequence). TCRdb's copy holds only in-frame clones and misses some; the assay was immunoSEQ multiplex PCR. Altogether around 120,000 clones are present, roughly 90% being singletons, with the ten largest covering 14% to 15%. The sample was peripheral blood, taken on day 0 of AZD1222 vaccination. The V gene is TRBV13, the J gene TRBJ1-1; D is perhaps TRBD1 (5 bases). The sequence derives from an adult in good health. The CDR3 here is CASSPGLGTEAFF. CDR3 DNA sequence: TGTGCCAGCAGCCCAGGGCTGGGCACTGAAGCTTTCTTT.